The clone carrying this T cell receptor beta chain appeared once. This entry belongs to a study of sequential checkpoint blockade in melanoma. Looking at the study overall: Arm A got nivolumab then ipilimumab; arm B the reverse, 1:1.

Profiled with immunoSEQ multiplex PCR; TCRdb holds only in-frame clones, not every one. The sample records around 11,000 clones, nearly 70% being singletons. The treatment here: randomized to nivolumab then ipilimumab (arm A) or the reverse (arm B). This TCR derives from a human donor with melanoma. The source material was CD8+ T cells sorted from blood (inferred from file names), sampled from a patient given nivolumab and ipilimumab in sequence.

The CDR3 bases are TGTGCCAGCTCACCGTATCTAGAATTGAATGAGCAGTTCTTC. This codes for CASSPYLELNEQFF. The chain employs TRBV18 and TRBJ2-1, with D uncertain. The V and J ends lost 3 bases and 7 bases respectively, with 13 bases between them. The CDR3 runs 14 residues. CDR1 and CDR2 from the germline V gene are KGHSH and LQKENI.